These T cell receptor beta chains were read from a single sample in a study of cytomegalovirus exposure and HLA in healthy donors. Clones were read by immunoSEQ multiplex PCR, and TCRdb kept only the in-frame ones, dropping some. This sample has under 150,000 clones, with around 90% found just once. The sequenced sample was PBMCs. The origin of the receptors is a woman aged 18 to 35 in good health and CMV-seronegative. Both conserved end residues are part of each CDR3. The D gene is left open where the match is weak. Size tells how often a clone was seen (once, few, many) or the class of an expanded clone, and some rows leave it out.

CDR3nt | CDR3aa | j_gene | d_gene | abundance | v_gene
TGTGCCAGCAGCTTCTCCGGGACAGGGCGTTATAGCAATCAGCCCCAGCATTTT | CASSFSGTGRYSNQPQHF | TRBJ1-5 | TRBD1 | once | TRBV5-4
TGTGCCAGCAGGGACCCGGGGGTCGGGGCCAACGTCCTGACTTTC | CASRDPGVGANVLTF | TRBJ2-6 | NA | NA | TRBV6-1
TGTGCCAGCAGCTACTTGGGACAGTCCTATAGCACAGATACGCAGTATTTT | CASSYLGQSYSTDTQYF | TRBJ2-3 | TRBD1 | once | TRBV7-2
TGTGCCTGGGCCGGGACAGGGGGGTGGAACTATGGCTACACCTTC | CAWAGTGGWNYGYTF | TRBJ1-2 | TRBD1 | few | TRBV30
TGTGCCAGCAGCTTAGCCACCTACGAGCAGTACTTC | CASSLATYEQYF | TRBJ2-7 | NA | NA | TRBV7-2
TGTGCCAGTAGTACGGTCGCAGGGCGGAAGAGGCTGTTTTTT | CASSTVAGRKRLFF | TRBJ1-4 | NA | NA | TRBV19
TGTGCCAGCAGCTTAACCGGGACAGATCACACCTTC | CASSLTGTDHTF | TRBJ1-2 | TRBD1 | NA | TRBV7-3
TGTGCCAGTCCTACAGGGCATCGGGGCAATCAGCCCCAGCATTTT | CASPTGHRGNQPQHF | TRBJ1-5 | NA | NA | TRBV6-4
TGCGCCAGCAGCTTGCGGCCGACTGATGGAAACACCATATATTTT | CASSLRPTDGNTIYF | TRBJ1-3 | NA | NA | TRBV5-1
TGTGCCAGCAGTCCGTGGGGTGGGACTCCGGGCGAGCAGTACTTC | CASSPWGGTPGEQYF | TRBJ2-7 | NA | NA | TRBV27
TGTGCCAGCAGTTTCGGCTTTGCGGGACCGGATGAAAAACTGTTTTTT | CASSFGFAGPDEKLFF | TRBJ1-4 | NA | NA | TRBV28
TGTGCCAGCAGCTATTCAGGGGGGCAGTCTACGCAGTATTTT | CASSYSGGQSTQYF | TRBJ2-3 | NA | NA | TRBV27
TGTGCCAGCAGCGCTAGCGGGGGGTACGAGCAGTACTTC | CASSASGGYEQYF | TRBJ2-7 | TRBD2 | once | TRBV7-3
TGTGCCAGCAGCCAAAGGGCTAGCGGGGGGACTAACACCGGGGAGCTGTTTTTT | CASSQRASGGTNTGELFF | TRBJ2-2 | TRBD2 | NA | TRBV2
TGTGCCTGGGGTACTGACCTAGCCGGTGAGACCCAGTACTTC | CAWGTDLAGETQYF | TRBJ2-5 | NA | NA | TRBV30
TGTGCCAGCAGCCAACGGGGGGGCCGGTTCGGTGAGCAGTTCTTC | CASSQRGGRFGEQFF | TRBJ2-1 | TRBD2 | NA | TRBV7-3
TGTGCCAGCTCACCACCGGGGGGACTAGCGGGGAAAGAGACCCAGTACTTC | CASSPPGGLAGKETQYF | TRBJ2-5 | TRBD2 | once | TRBV18
TGTGCCAGCAGTGGGACAGGGGACTACGAGCAGTACTTC | CASSGTGDYEQYF | TRBJ2-7 | TRBD1 | NA | TRBV2
TGTGCCAGCAGCCCAGGGACAGGGAGGGTAAGGGGCACAGATACGCAGTATTTT | CASSPGTGRVRGTDTQYF | TRBJ2-3 | TRBD1 | NA | TRBV7-3
TGTGCCAGCAGCAGAACAGGGGATAGCAATCAGCCCCAGCATTTT | CASSRTGDSNQPQHF | TRBJ1-5 | TRBD1 | NA | TRBV5-5
TGCGCCAGCAGCGTTCGGACAGGGATCGACGAGCAGTACTTC | CASSVRTGIDEQYF | TRBJ2-7 | TRBD1 | NA | TRBV4-3
TGTGCCAGCAGCGCGAGCCAGGGGGCTTGGGGCTACACCTTC | CASSASQGAWGYTF | TRBJ1-2 | TRBD1 | few | TRBV13
TGCGCCAGCAGAACGGGGGGAGAGACCCAGTACTTC | CASRTGGETQYF | TRBJ2-5 | TRBD2 | NA | TRBV10-2
TGCGCCAGCAAAGTACTTCTAGCGGGGGCCTACAATGAGCAGTTCTTC | CASKVLLAGAYNEQFF | TRBJ2-1 | TRBD2 | NA | TRBV10-1
TGTGCCAGCAACGACCCGGGACTACCACCCTACGAGCAGTACTTC | CASNDPGLPPYEQYF | TRBJ2-7 | TRBD2 | NA | TRBV7-2
TGTGCCAGTAGTATAGTAGCGGGAGGGCGATACGAGCAGTACTTC | CASSIVAGGRYEQYF | TRBJ2-7 | TRBD2 | NA | TRBV19
TGTGCCAGTAGTATAGACTATAGCAATCAGCCCCAGCATTTT | CASSIDYSNQPQHF | TRBJ1-5 | NA | NA | TRBV19
TGCGCCAGCAGCCCTCGGCGGGAGTCCCACAATGAGCAGTTCTTC | CASSPRRESHNEQFF | TRBJ2-1 | TRBD2 | NA | TRBV4-3
TGTGCCAGTAGTATAGGACAGGGATACGACTACGAGCAGTACTTC | CASSIGQGYDYEQYF | TRBJ2-7 | TRBD1 | NA | TRBV19
TGTGCCATCAGCAGGCAGAGCACAGATACGCAGTATTTT | CAISRQSTDTQYF | TRBJ2-3 | NA | NA | TRBV10-3
TGTGCCAGCTCACCCGCCAGGTCACGCTACGAGCAGTACTTC | CASSPARSRYEQYF | TRBJ2-7 | NA | few | TRBV18
TGTGCCAGCAGTTTATACAGGGAGCCCCAGCATTTT | CASSLYREPQHF | TRBJ1-5 | NA | NA | TRBV28
TGTGCCAGTAGTCCCAACACAGGGGGCCAAGGAGGCTACACCTTC | CASSPNTGGQGGYTF | TRBJ1-2 | TRBD1 | NA | TRBV19
TGTGCCAGCAGCGTAGCGGGACAGTACAATGAGCAGTTCTTC | CASSVAGQYNEQFF | TRBJ2-1 | TRBD1 | NA | TRBV9
TGTGCCAGCAGCCTATCGTTGGACACCGGGGAGCTGTTTTTT | CASSLSLDTGELFF | TRBJ2-2 | NA | few | TRBV6-5
TGTGCCAGCAGCCTCGGACAGGGGGGACCCTACGAGCAGTACTTC | CASSLGQGGPYEQYF | TRBJ2-7 | TRBD1 | NA | TRBV11-1
TGTGCCAGCAGCTTGGGACCCAGGCTCAATCAGCCCCAGCATTTT | CASSLGPRLNQPQHF | TRBJ1-5 | NA | NA | TRBV5-6
TGCAGCGTTATCGGACCCGGACAGGGCCAGTATATCTACGAGCAGTACTTC | CSVIGPGQGQYIYEQYF | TRBJ2-7 | TRBD1 | NA | TRBV29-1
TGTGCCAGCAGCTTAAGCGGAGACACCATATATTTT | CASSLSGDTIYF | TRBJ1-3 | NA | NA | TRBV7-9
TGTGCCAGCAGGAGAGACCCAGGTTTTGATTCGGATGGCTACACCTTC | CASRRDPGFDSDGYTF | TRBJ1-2 | NA | NA | TRBV7-2
TGTGCCAGCTCACCACTTAGCGCCCGCACAGATACGCAGTATTTT | CASSPLSARTDTQYF | TRBJ2-3 | NA | NA | TRBV18
TGCGCCAGCAGCCAGCAACAGGGGGCTGACTATGGCTACACCTTC | CASSQQQGADYGYTF | TRBJ1-2 | TRBD1 | NA | TRBV4-1